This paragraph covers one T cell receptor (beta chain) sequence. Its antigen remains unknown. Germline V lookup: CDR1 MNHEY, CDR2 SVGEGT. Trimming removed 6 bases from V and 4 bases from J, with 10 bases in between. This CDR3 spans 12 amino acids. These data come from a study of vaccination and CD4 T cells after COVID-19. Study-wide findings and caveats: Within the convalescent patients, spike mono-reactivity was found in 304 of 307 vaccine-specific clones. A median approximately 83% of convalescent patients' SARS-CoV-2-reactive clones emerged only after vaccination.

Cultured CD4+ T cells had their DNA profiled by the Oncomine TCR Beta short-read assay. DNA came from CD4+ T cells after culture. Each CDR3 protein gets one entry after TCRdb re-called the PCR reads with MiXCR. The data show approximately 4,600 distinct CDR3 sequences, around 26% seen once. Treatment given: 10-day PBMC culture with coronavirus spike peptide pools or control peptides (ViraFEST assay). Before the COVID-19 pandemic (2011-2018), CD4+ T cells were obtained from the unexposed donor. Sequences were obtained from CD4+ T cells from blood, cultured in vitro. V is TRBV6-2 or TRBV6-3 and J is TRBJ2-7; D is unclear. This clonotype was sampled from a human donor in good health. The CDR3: CASSLTRYEQYF. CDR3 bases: TGTGCCAGCAGCCTTACCCGATACGAGCAGTACTTC.